The subject of this entry is one T cell receptor beta chain. Measured with immunoSEQ multiplex PCR; TCRdb has only the in-frame clones, and not every one. The sample has about 2 million clones; 85% to 95% are singletons. The CDR3 loop spans 13 amino acids. Germline V CDR1 and CDR2: SGHRS, YFSETQ. V was shortened by 3 bases and J by 2 bases, with 8 bases between the two germline ends. The data derive from a study of shared clonotypes between healthy human individuals. The sample taken for sequencing was naive CD4+ T cells sorted from blood. Subset described: CD45RA+ positively selected. The V call is TRBV5-1, the J call TRBJ1-2, with D uncertain. This clonotype was obtained from a man between 18 and 29 years old in good health. CDR3 protein: CASSSPQNYGYTF. CDR3 nucleotides: TGCGCCAGCAGCTCCCCGCAGAACTATGGCTACACCTTC.